Following are 24 T cell receptor beta chains from one sample sequenced in a study of T cell responses to AZD1222 COVID-19 vaccine. Generated by immunoSEQ multiplex PCR, the TCRdb table keeps only in-frame clones and is missing some. This sample carries 110,000 to 150,000 clones, around nine tenths of them seen once, and the ten largest clones take 5.5%. This specimen consisted of peripheral blood, obtained on day 0 of AZD1222 vaccination. The source of these receptors is an adult in good health.

V and J are TRBV7-3 and TRBJ2-3, with 8 bases aligning to TRBD2. CDR3 length equals 18 residues. J was trimmed by 3 bases and V by 5 bases; bases with no gene match: 16. Germline CDR1 reads SGHTA; CDR2 reads FQGTGA. In nucleotides, the CDR3 is TGTGCCAGCAGCCGCGGACTAGCCGGACGGATTGGGACAGATACGCAGTATTTT. Translated, it gives CASSRGLAGRIGTDTQYF.

The chain employs TRBV5-4 and TRBJ2-7; 7 nucleotides match TRBD1. The germline CDR1 and CDR2 sequences are SGHNT and YYREEE (reference sequence). Germline trimming cut 0 bases from V and 1 base from J; bases unmatched to any gene: 1. The CDR3 is 14 amino acids. Here the CDR3 reads CASSLGQGSYEQYF. CDR3 DNA: TGTGCCAGCAGCTTGGGACAGGGTTCCTACGAGCAGTACTTC.

A few counts support this clone. The chain has TRBV7-2 and TRBJ1-4; TRBD1 is a possible D gene (5 bases). The V and J ends lost 5 bases and 4 bases respectively, with 14 bases between them. CDR3 length: 15 amino acids. Germline loops: CDR1 SGHTA, CDR2 FQGNSA. The CDR3 DNA reads as TGTGCCAGCAGCCAGCTCTTGGGGCGTAATGAAAAACTGTTTTTT. As protein: CASSQLLGRNEKLFF.

This rearrangement joins TRBV5-4 to TRBJ2-7, with 7 bases lining up with TRBD2. Unmatched junction bases numbered 5, after V lost 2 bases and J lost 0 bases. This CDR3 spans 15 amino acids. Germline-derived CDR1 and CDR2 are SGHNT and YYREEE (reference sequence). The CDR3 DNA is TGTGCCAGCAGCTTATCGGGCGGGAGCTCCTACGAGCAGTACTTC. Translating it yields CASSLSGGSSYEQYF.

This clone has a handful of counts. The CDR3 is CASSFLRDLGEQYF. DNA of the CDR3: TGTGCCAGCAGTTTCCTCAGGGACCTAGGCGAGCAGTACTTC. V and J are TRBV6-2 or TRBV6-3 and TRBJ2-7; D possibly matches TRBD1 or TRBD2 (5 bases each). The length of the CDR3 is 14 residues. The germline CDR1 and CDR2 sequences are MNHEY and SVGEGT. Trimming left V 4 bases short and J 6 bases short, with 16 bases between.

The chain links TRBV4-1 to TRBJ2-2; weak D call: TRBD1 (6 bases). The V end was cut by 3 bases, the J end by 6 bases, with 11 bases between. The CDR3 is 14 residues long. CDR1 is MGHRA and CDR2 is YSYEKL in the germline V gene. In nucleotides, the CDR3 is TGCGCCAGCAGCCAGGTACAGGGATCCGGGGAGCTGTTTTTT. Its translation: CASSQVQGSGELFF.

This clone was counted a single time. This chain uses TRBV2 with TRBJ1-6, with 9 nucleotides matching TRBD1. This CDR3 is built from 14 residues. V trimming: 6 bases; J trimming: 6 bases; junction bases outside the gene matches: 3. Germline-derived CDR1 and CDR2 are SNHLY and FYNNEI. The DNA of the CDR3 is TGTGCCAGCAGAATGGACAGGGGTAATTCACCCCTCCACTTT. Protein: CASRMDRGNSPLHF.

The chain recombines TRBV2 with TRBJ1-5; 8 bases align to TRBD1. The CDR3 has 15 residues. V shed 1 base and J 7 bases; nucleotides not matched to a gene: 6. The germline V gene has CDR1 SNHLY and CDR2 FYNNEI. CDR3 nucleotides: TGTGCCAGCAGTGAAGGGGGGACAGGAAAGCAGCCCCAGCATTTT. It is translated as CASSEGGTGKQPQHF. Variable domain in full (rest from reference TRBV2 and TRBJ1-5): EPEVTQTPSHQVTQMGQEVILRCVPISNHLYFYWYRQILGQKVEFLVSFYNNEISEKSEIFDDQFSVERPDGSNFTLKIRSTKLEDSAMYFCASSEGGTGKQPQHFGDGTRLSIL.

This chain joins TRBV7-2 and TRBJ1-1; D is perhaps TRBD1 (6 bases). Germline CDR1 is SGHTA and CDR2 is FQGNSA. V lost 2 bases and J lost 4, with 20 bases in between. The CDR3 totals 17 residues. The CDR3: CASSLRFGGDLSTEAFF. CDR3 coding DNA: TGTGCCAGCAGCTTAAGGTTTGGGGGCGATCTCAGCACTGAAGCTTTCTTT.

The chain has TRBV7-8 and TRBJ1-6; 7 bases are a match to TRBD1. CDR1 SGHVS and CDR2 FQNEAQ come from the germline V gene. With 3 bases clipped from V and 2 bases from J, the junction kept 4 bases outside the gene matches. The CDR3 length is 16 residues. CDR3 amino acids: CASSFTGAAYNSPLHF. The CDR3 DNA follows: TGTGCCAGCAGCTTTACAGGGGCGGCCTATAATTCACCCCTCCACTTT.

The chain joins TRBV4-3 to TRBJ1-6; TRBD1 agrees at 7 bases. The germline V gene encodes CDR1 LGHNA and CDR2 YSLEER. The CDR3 is 14 amino acids. The J segment lost 14 bases and the V segment lost 0 bases, leaving 7 bases of the junction unmatched. The CDR3, as DNA: TGCGCCAGCAGCCAAGATTCAGGGGGGAGAGCCCTCCACTTT. It translates to CASSQDSGGRALHF.

The rearrangement links TRBV9 to TRBJ1-1; D gene uncertain. The CDR3 covers 14 residues. Between the trimmed V and J ends, which lost 0 bases and 8 bases, there was a span of 14 bases. The germline V gene encodes CDR1 SGDLS and CDR2 YYNGEE. CDR3 sequence: CASSVGPHIGEAFF. As DNA, the CDR3 is TGTGCCAGCAGCGTAGGCCCACACATCGGCGAAGCTTTCTTT.

The chain is built from TRBV9 and TRBJ1-2; 8 nucleotides align to TRBD1. The CDR3 loop spans 15 amino acids. V trimming: 4 bases; J trimming: 0 bases; junction bases outside the gene matches: 5. Germline loops: CDR1 SGDLS, CDR2 YYNGEE. DNA of the CDR3: TGTGCCAGCAGCCTTGGGGGACAGGCTAACTATGGCTACACCTTC. The encoded protein is CASSLGGQANYGYTF.

The chain links TRBV7-6 to TRBJ2-7; either TRBD1 or TRBD2 may fit D (5 bases each). Germline values: CDR1 SGHVS, CDR2 FNYEAQ. The CDR3 is made up of 14 amino acids. With 6 bases removed from V and 7 bases from J, the gap between germline ends came to 19 bases. The CDR3 loop is CASSGLRDDVEQYF. Here the CDR3 DNA reads TGTGCCAGCAGTGGGCTCCGGGACGACGTAGAGCAGTACTTC.

The table lists this clone with a count of one. This chain uses TRBV5-5 with TRBJ1-2, with D uncertain. Trimming cost V 1 base and J 4 bases, with 8 bases left between them. This CDR3 spans 13 amino acids. Germline lookup yields CDR1 SGHKS and CDR2 YYEKEE (reference sequence). The CDR3 DNA sequence: TGTGCCAGCAGCTTGTGGCAGAGCTATGGCTACACCTTC. It translates to CASSLWQSYGYTF.

The chain carries TRBV19 and TRBJ1-2; possible D gene TRBD1, 5 bases. With 1 base removed from V and 5 bases from J, the gap between germline ends came to 14 bases. CDR1 is LNHDA, CDR2 SQIVND, per germline (reference sequence). The CDR3 spans 15 residues. The CDR3 nucleotides read TGTGCCAGTAGTATAGCCGAGGGGCTATTTTATGGCTACACCTTC. Translation gives CASSIAEGLFYGYTF.

This sequence joins TRBV30 and TRBJ2-2, with D perhaps matching TRBD2 (5 bases). Germline CDR1 reads GTSNPN; CDR2 reads SVGIG (reference sequence). The length of the CDR3 is 17 residues. The V end was cut by 4 bases, the J end by 0 bases, with 18 bases between. The CDR3 region has the DNA TGTGCCTGGAAAGGATCTTTCGGGGTAACGAACACCGGGGAGCTGTTTTTT. Residues: CAWKGSFGVTNTGELFF.

V and J are TRBV6-5 and TRBJ2-7, with D unresolved. The germline V and J ends were trimmed by 2 bases and 6 bases, with 8 bases remaining between them. Per the germline V gene, CDR1 is MNHEY and CDR2 is SVGAGI. CDR3 length equals 12 residues. This CDR3 is CASSYARREQYF. The CDR3 DNA follows: TGTGCCAGCAGTTACGCTAGGCGCGAGCAGTACTTC.

The chain combines TRBV13 with TRBJ2-1; 12 bases are shared with TRBD2. Trimming at V came to 6 bases and at J to 4 bases, leaving 10 bases not matched to a gene. Germline V CDR1 and CDR2: PRHDT, FYEKMQ (reference sequence). The length of the CDR3 is 17 residues. The CDR3 is CASRPTVGLAGYNEQFF. DNA of the CDR3: TGTGCCAGCAGACCTACCGTAGGACTAGCGGGATACAATGAGCAGTTCTTC.

The V call is TRBV4-3, the J call TRBJ1-6; D possibly corresponds to TRBD1 (5 bases). CDR1 is LGHNA, CDR2 YSLEER, per germline. Trimming shortened V by 0 bases and J by 5 bases, and 23 bases separated the two germline ends. This CDR3 has 20 amino acids. The CDR3 DNA reads as TGCGCCAGCAGCCAAGATTATACGGGACTTGGCCCGTACGATAATTCACCCCTCCACTTT. Translated: CASSQDYTGLGPYDNSPLHF.

The chain joins TRBV27 to TRBJ1-1, with D tentatively TRBD1 (5 bases). There are 14 residues in the CDR3. Trimming removed 3 bases from V and 1 base from J, with 9 bases in between. CDR1 is MNHEY, CDR2 SMNVEV, per germline (reference sequence). In DNA, the CDR3 is TGTGCCAGCAGTTTCCGGGACCCGAACACTGAAGCTTTCTTT. Residues: CASSFRDPNTEAFF.

In the case of this clone: Mismatch with germline at one junction end may stem from a read error. The rearrangement links TRBV7-7 to TRBJ1-3; 8 nucleotides match TRBD1. Germline CDR1 reads SSHAT; CDR2 reads FNYEAQ (reference sequence). This CDR3 comprises 12 residues. This chain's CDR3 is CASSFKQGAIYF. The DNA of the CDR3 is TGTGCTAGCAGCTTTAAACAGGGGGCCATATATTTT.

V usage is TRBV20-1 and J usage is TRBJ1-1, with D possibly being TRBD1 (5 bases). V shed 3 bases and J shed 3 bases, with 26 bases lying between them. The CDR3 has 18 amino acids. CDR1 DFQATT and CDR2 SNEGSKA come from the germline V gene (reference sequence). The CDR3 DNA reads as TGCAGTGCTAGTCGGGTTGCGAGAGGCAGATGGGGCGACACTGAAGCTTTCTTT. This translates into CSASRVARGRWGDTEAFF.

CDR3 residues: CASSRAQTQYF. The CDR3 DNA sequence: TGTGCCAGCAGTCGGGCGCAGACCCAGTACTTC. The chain has TRBV6-2 or TRBV6-3 and TRBJ2-5, with D unresolved. CDR3 length: 11 residues. CDR1 and CDR2 (germline): MNHEY, SVGEGT. Trimming left V 5 bases short and J 6 bases short, with 7 bases between.